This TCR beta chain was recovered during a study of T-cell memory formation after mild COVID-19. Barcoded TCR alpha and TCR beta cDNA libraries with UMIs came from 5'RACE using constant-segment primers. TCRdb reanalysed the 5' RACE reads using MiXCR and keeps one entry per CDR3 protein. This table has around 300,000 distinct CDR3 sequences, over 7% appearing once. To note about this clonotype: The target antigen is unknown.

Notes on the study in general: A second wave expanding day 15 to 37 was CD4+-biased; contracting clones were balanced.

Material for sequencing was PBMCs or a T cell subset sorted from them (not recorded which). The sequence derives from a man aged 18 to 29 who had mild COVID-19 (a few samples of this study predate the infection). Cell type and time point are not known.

In DNA, the CDR3 is TGTGCCAGCAGTAGCGGACAGGGTTCTGAAGCTTTCTTT. This sequence encodes CASSSGQGSEAFF. The V call is TRBV11-1, the J call TRBJ1-1; 8 bases are a match to TRBD1. The V and J ends lost 6 bases and 6 bases, in that order; junction bases with no gene match: 6. CDR3 length: 13 residues. Per germline, CDR1 SGHAT and CDR2 FQDESV (reference sequence).